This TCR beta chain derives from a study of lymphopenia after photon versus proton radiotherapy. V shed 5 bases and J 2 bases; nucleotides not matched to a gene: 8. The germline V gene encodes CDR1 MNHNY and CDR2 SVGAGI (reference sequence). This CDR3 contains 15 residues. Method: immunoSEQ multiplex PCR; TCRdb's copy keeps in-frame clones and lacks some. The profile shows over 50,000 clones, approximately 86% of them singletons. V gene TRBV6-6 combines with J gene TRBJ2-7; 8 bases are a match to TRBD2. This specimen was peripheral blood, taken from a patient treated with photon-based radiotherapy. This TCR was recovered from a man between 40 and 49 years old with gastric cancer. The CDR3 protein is CASSQSGGKTYEQYF. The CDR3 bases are TGTGCCAGCAGTCAAAGCGGGGGAAAGACCTACGAGCAGTACTTC.